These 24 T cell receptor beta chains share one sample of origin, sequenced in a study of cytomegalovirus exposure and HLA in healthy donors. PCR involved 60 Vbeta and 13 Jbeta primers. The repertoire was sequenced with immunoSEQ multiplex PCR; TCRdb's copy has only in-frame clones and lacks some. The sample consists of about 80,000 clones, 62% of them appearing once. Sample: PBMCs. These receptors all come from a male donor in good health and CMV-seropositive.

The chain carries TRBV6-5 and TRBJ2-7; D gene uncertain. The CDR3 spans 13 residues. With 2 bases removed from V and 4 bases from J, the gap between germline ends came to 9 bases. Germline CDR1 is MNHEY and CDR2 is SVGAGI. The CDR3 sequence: CASSYLVGYEQYF. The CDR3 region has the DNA TGTGCCAGCAGTTACCTAGTCGGATACGAGCAGTACTTC.

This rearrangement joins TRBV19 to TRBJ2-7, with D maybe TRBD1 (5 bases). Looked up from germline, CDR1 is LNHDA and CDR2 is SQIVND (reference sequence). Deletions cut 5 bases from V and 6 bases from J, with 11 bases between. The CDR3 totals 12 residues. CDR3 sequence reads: CASSASRGEQYF. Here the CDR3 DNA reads TGTGCCAGTAGTGCGTCTAGGGGCGAGCAGTACTTC.

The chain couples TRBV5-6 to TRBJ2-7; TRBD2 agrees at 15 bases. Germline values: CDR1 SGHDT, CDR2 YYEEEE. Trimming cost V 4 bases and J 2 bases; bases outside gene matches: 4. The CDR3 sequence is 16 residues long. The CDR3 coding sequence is TGTGCCAGCAGCCCAGGACTAGCGGGAGGGCCCTACGAGCAGTACTTC. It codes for CASSPGLAGGPYEQYF.

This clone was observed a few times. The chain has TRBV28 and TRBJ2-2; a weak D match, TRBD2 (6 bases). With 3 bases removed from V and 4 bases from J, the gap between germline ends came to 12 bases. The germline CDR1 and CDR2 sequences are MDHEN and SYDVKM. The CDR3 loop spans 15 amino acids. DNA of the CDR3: TGTGCCAGCAGTTTGGACGGAGGGTCCACCGGGGAGCTGTTTTTT. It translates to CASSLDGGSTGELFF.

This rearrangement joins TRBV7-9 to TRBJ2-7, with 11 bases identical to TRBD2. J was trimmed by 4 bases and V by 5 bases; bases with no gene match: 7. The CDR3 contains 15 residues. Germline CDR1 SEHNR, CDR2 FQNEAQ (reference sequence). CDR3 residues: CASSPLSSGRYEQYF. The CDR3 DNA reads TGTGCCAGCAGCCCCTTATCTAGCGGGAGGTACGAGCAGTACTTC.

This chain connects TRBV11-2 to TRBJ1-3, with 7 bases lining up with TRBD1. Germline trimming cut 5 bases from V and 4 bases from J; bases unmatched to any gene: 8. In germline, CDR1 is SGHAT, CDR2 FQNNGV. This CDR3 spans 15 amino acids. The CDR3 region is CASSRRQGIGNTIYF. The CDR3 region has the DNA TGTGCCAGCAGCCGCAGACAGGGAATAGGAAACACCATATATTTT.

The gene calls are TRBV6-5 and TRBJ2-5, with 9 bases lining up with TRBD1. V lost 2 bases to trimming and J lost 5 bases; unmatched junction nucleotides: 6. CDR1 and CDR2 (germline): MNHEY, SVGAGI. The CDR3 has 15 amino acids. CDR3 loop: CASSYAGQGIETQYF. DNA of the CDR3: TGTGCCAGCAGTTACGCGGGACAGGGAATCGAGACCCAGTACTTC.

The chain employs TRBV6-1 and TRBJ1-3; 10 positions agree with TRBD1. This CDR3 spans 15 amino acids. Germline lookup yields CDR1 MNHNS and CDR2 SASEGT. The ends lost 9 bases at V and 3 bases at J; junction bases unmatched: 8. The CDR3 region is CASGPGQGFGNTIYF. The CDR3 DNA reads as TGTGCCAGTGGCCCGGGACAGGGGTTTGGAAACACCATATATTTT.

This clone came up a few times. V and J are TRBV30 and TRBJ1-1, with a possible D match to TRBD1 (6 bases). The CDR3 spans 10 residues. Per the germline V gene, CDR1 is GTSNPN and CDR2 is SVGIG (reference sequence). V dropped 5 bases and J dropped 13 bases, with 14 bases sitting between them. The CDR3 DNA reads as TGTGCCTGGGTACAGGGCCGGCTTTTCTTT. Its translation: CAWVQGRLFF.

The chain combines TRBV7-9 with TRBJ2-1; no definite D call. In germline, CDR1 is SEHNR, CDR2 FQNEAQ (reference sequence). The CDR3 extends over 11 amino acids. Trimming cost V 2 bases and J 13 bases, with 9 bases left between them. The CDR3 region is CASSLTSRQFF. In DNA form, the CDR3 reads TGTGCCAGCAGCTTAACTTCTCGTCAGTTCTTC.

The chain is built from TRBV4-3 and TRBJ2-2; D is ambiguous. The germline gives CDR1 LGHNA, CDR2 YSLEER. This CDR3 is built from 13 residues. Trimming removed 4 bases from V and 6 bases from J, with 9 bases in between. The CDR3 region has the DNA TGCGCCAGCAGCCCGCAGGCCCCCGGGGAGCTGTTTTTT. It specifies CASSPQAPGELFF.

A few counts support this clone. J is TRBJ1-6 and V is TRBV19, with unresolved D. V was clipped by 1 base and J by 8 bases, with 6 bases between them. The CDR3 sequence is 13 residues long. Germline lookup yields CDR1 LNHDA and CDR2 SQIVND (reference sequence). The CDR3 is CASSIGAYSPLHF. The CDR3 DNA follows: TGTGCCAGTAGTATAGGGGCCTATTCACCCCTCCACTTT.

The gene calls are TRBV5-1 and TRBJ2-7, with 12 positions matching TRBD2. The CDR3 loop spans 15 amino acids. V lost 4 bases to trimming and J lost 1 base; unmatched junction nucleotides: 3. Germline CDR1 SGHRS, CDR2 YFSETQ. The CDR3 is CASSRGTSGSYEQYF. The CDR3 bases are TGCGCCAGCAGCCGGGGGACTAGCGGGTCCTACGAGCAGTACTTC.

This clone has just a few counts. The CDR3 DNA is TGCGCCAGCAGCCTAGGGACTAGCGGGGGGCGGACAGATACGCAGTATTTT. Protein: CASSLGTSGGRTDTQYF. V is TRBV5-1 and J is TRBJ2-3; 15 nucleotides line up with TRBD2. The CDR3 is 17 residues long. The J segment lost 3 bases and the V segment lost 4 bases, leaving 6 bases of the junction unmatched. The germline V gene encodes CDR1 SGHRS and CDR2 YFSETQ. Filled out from reference TRBV5-1 and TRBJ2-3, the complete variable domain reads KAGVTQTPRYLIKTRGQQVTLSCSPISGHRSVSWYQQTPGQGLQFLFEYFSETQRNKGNFPGRFSGRQFSNSRSEMNVSTLELGDSALYLCASSLGTSGGRTDTQYFGPGTRLTVL.

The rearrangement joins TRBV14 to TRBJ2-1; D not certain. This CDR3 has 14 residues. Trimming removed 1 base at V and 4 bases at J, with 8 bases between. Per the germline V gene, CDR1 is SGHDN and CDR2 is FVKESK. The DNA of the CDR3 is TGTGCCAGCAGCCAAGCTGTTTCGTACAATGAGCAGTTCTTC. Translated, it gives CASSQAVSYNEQFF.

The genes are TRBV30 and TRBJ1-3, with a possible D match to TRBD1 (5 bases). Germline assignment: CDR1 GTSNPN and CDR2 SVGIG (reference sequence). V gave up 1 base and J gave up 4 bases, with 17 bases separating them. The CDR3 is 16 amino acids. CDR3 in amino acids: CAWSGQGASRGNTIYF. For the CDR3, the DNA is TGTGCCTGGAGTGGACAAGGGGCATCGAGGGGAAACACCATATATTTT.

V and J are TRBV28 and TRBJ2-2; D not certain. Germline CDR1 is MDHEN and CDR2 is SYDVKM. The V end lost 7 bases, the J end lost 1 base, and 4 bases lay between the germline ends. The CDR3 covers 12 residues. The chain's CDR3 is CASIRNTGELFF. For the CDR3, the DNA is TGTGCCAGCATTCGGAACACCGGGGAGCTGTTTTTT.

DNA of the CDR3: TGCGCCAGCAGCTGGCAAGGGACACCTGGAAACACCATATATTTT. Its protein product is CASSWQGTPGNTIYF. The chain uses TRBV5-1 and TRBJ1-3; D perhaps matches TRBD1 (6 bases). From germline, CDR1 is SGHRS and CDR2 YFSETQ. This CDR3 contains 15 residues. The germline V and J ends were trimmed by 3 bases and 2 bases, with 12 bases remaining between them.

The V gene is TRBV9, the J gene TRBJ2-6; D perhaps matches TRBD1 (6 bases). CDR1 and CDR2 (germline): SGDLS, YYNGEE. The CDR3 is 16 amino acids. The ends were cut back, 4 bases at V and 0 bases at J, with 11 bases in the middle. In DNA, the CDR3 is TGTGCCAGCAGCCCCGGACAGACCTCTGGGGCCAACGTCCTGACTTTC. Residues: CASSPGQTSGANVLTF.

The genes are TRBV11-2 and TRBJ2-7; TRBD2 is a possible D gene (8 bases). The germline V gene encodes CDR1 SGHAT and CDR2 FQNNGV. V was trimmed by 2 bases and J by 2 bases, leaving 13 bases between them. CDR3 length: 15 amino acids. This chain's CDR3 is CASSLFSGTAYEQYF. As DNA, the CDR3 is TGTGCCAGCAGCTTATTTAGCGGGACAGCCTACGAGCAGTACTTC.

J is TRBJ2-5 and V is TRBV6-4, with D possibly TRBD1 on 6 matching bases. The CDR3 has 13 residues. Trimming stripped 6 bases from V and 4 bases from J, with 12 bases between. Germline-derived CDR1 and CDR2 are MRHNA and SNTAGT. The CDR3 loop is CASRADRRETQYF. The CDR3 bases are TGTGCCAGCAGAGCAGACAGGCGAGAGACCCAGTACTTC.

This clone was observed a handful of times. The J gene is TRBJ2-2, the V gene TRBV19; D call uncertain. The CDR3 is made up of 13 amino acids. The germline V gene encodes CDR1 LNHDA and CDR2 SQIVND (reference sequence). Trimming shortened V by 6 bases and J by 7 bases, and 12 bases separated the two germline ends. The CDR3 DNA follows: TGTGCCAGTAGCAATCCATTGAGCGGGGAGCTGTTTTTT. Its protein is CASSNPLSGELFF. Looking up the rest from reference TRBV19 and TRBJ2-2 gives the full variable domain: DGGITQSPKYLFRKEGQNVTLSCEQNLNHDAMYWYRQDPGQGLRLIYYSQIVNDFQKGDIAEGYSVSREKKESFPLTVTSAQKNPTAFYLCASSNPLSGELFFGEGSRLTVL.

The DNA of the CDR3 is TGTGCCAGCAGCCCTTGGGACAGGGGACGGAGTGAGCAGTTCTTC. As protein: CASSPWDRGRSEQFF. The chain employs TRBV6-5 and TRBJ2-1, with 10 bases lining up with TRBD1. Germline lookup yields CDR1 MNHEY and CDR2 SVGAGI. CDR3 length: 15 residues. V shed 6 bases and J 9 bases; nucleotides not matched to a gene: 11.

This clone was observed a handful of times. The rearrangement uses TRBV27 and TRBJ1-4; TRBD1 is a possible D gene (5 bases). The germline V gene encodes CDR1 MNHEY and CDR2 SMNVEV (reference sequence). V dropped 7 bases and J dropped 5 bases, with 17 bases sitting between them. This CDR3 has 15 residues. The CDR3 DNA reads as TGTGCCAGCAATCCCCACGGACATCCAAATGAAAAACTGTTTTTT. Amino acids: CASNPHGHPNEKLFF.